This is a list of T cell receptor beta chains from one sample in a study of cytomegalovirus exposure and HLA in healthy donors. Clones were read by immunoSEQ multiplex PCR, and TCRdb kept only the in-frame ones, dropping some. The sample contains about 180,000 clones, 85% of which appear only once. Sequencing was performed on PBMCs. The receptors here all came from a man aged 18-30 years in good health and CMV-seropositive. The CDR3 runs from the conserved cysteine through the conserved F or W. D genes are given only for firm matches. Clone sizes are given selectively: once, few, many, or a class where the clone is expanded.

D: .
V: TRBV6-1
size: .
J: TRBJ1-3
CDR3: CASSDDITTGNTIYF
DNA: TGTGCCAGCAGTGACGACATAACCACTGGAAACACCATATATTTT

D: TRBD1
V: TRBV7-9
size: .
J: TRBJ1-2
CDR3: CASSLLDRGRDGYTF
DNA: TGTGCCAGCAGCTTGCTGGACAGGGGCCGAGATGGCTACACCTTC

D: .
V: TRBV12-5
size: .
J: TRBJ1-1
CDR3: CASGPAGGLNTEAFF
DNA: TGTGCTAGTGGCCCTGCCGGGGGACTGAACACTGAAGCTTTCTTT

D: .
V: TRBV2
size: few
J: TRBJ1-5
CDR3: CASNRRGGVNQPQHF
DNA: TGTGCCAGCAACCGGAGGGGGGGCGTCAATCAGCCCCAGCATTTT

D: .
V: TRBV2
size: .
J: TRBJ1-4
CDR3: CASRDSSRGEKLFF
DNA: TGTGCCAGCAGGGACAGCTCGAGGGGTGAAAAACTGTTTTTT

D: .
V: TRBV30
size: .
J: TRBJ1-2
CDR3: CAFTWSTLNYGYTF
DNA: TGTGCCTTTACTTGGTCCACCCTAAACTATGGCTACACCTTC

D: .
V: TRBV28
size: .
J: TRBJ2-7
CDR3: CASKSTGTSYEQYF
DNA: TGTGCCAGCAAAAGCACAGGGACCTCCTACGAGCAGTACTTC

D: .
V: TRBV5-1
size: .
J: TRBJ2-1
CDR3: CASSSAGVKAEQFF
DNA: TGCGCCAGCAGCTCCGCAGGGGTCAAGGCTGAGCAGTTCTTC

D: .
V: TRBV19
size: .
J: TRBJ2-5
CDR3: CASSMSSAQETQYF
DNA: TGTGCCAGTAGTATGTCTAGCGCCCAAGAGACCCAGTACTTC

D: .
V: TRBV6-1
size: few
J: TRBJ2-7
CDR3: CASSESRYEQYF
DNA: TGTGCCAGCAGTGAATCGAGGTACGAGCAGTACTTC

D: TRBD1
V: TRBV6-5
size: .
J: TRBJ1-6
CDR3: CASSPKGQGISPLHF
DNA: TGTGCCAGCAGTCCAAAAGGACAGGGGATTTCACCCCTCCACTTT

D: .
V: TRBV7-2
size: once
J: TRBJ2-5
CDR3: CASSLKGGNQETQYF
DNA: TGTGCCAGCAGCTTAAAAGGAGGCAACCAAGAGACCCAGTACTTC

D: TRBD2
V: TRBV18
size: .
J: TRBJ2-5
CDR3: CASSPRLAQETQYF
DNA: TGTGCCAGCTCACCACGACTAGCACAAGAGACCCAGTACTTC

D: TRBD1
V: TRBV12-5
size: .
J: TRBJ2-6
CDR3: CASGTGFSGANVLTF
DNA: TGTGCTAGTGGGACAGGGTTCTCTGGGGCCAACGTCCTGACTTTC

D: .
V: TRBV30
size: .
J: TRBJ1-2
CDR3: CAWSVPSQGGYGYTF
DNA: TGTGCCTGGAGTGTACCCTCCCAGGGAGGCTATGGCTACACCTTC

D: .
V: TRBV4-2
size: .
J: TRBJ1-1
CDR3: CASSQDPGLPNTEAFF
DNA: TGTGCCAGCAGCCAAGATCCCGGACTTCCGAACACTGAAGCTTTCTTT

D: .
V: TRBV5-1
size: .
J: TRBJ1-1
CDR3: CASSLDRLVTEAFF
DNA: TGCGCCAGCAGCCTCGACAGGTTGGTCACTGAAGCTTTCTTT

D: TRBD1
V: TRBV28
size: .
J: TRBJ2-7
CDR3: CASSFPTRTGGTYEQYF
DNA: TGTGCCAGCAGTTTCCCAACCCGGACAGGGGGGACCTACGAGCAGTACTTC

D: .
V: TRBV14
size: .
J: TRBJ1-4
CDR3: CASSQDLREKLFF
DNA: TGTGCCAGCAGCCAAGATCTGAGGGAAAAACTGTTTTTT

D: .
V: TRBV28
size: .
J: TRBJ2-5
CDR3: CASRQGLGGETQYF
DNA: TGTGCCAGTCGACAGGGACTGGGTGGGGAGACCCAGTACTTC

D: .
V: TRBV5-4
size: .
J: TRBJ1-2
CDR3: CASSLYPRDPYGYTF
DNA: TGTGCCAGCAGCTTGTACCCGAGAGATCCCTATGGCTACACCTTC

D: .
V: TRBV30
size: .
J: TRBJ1-1
CDR3: CAWSESVNTEAFF
DNA: TGTGCCTGGAGTGAATCCGTGAACACTGAAGCTTTCTTT

D: TRBD2
V: TRBV4-1
size: .
J: TRBJ2-7
CDR3: CASSHTSGSLYEQYF
DNA: TGCGCCAGCAGCCACACTAGCGGGAGTCTCTACGAGCAGTACTTC

D: .
V: TRBV6-1
size: .
J: TRBJ2-5
CDR3: CASSEAPRKGETQYF
DNA: TGTGCCAGCAGTGAAGCACCACGCAAGGGGGAGACCCAGTACTTC

D: TRBD1
V: TRBV6-1
size: few
J: TRBJ2-5
CDR3: CASKPGQGRETQYF
DNA: TGTGCCAGCAAGCCGGGACAGGGCCGAGAGACCCAGTACTTC

D: .
V: TRBV27
size: .
J: TRBJ2-1
CDR3: CASSLVGDPYNEQFF
DNA: TGTGCCAGCAGTTTGGTAGGGGATCCATACAATGAGCAGTTCTTC

D: TRBD1
V: TRBV9
size: .
J: TRBJ2-2
CDR3: CASSVVRDSYTGELFF
DNA: TGTGCCAGCAGCGTAGTCAGGGACAGCTACACCGGGGAGCTGTTTTTT